Shown below are 26 T cell receptor beta chains from a single sample sequenced in a study of cytomegalovirus exposure and HLA in healthy donors. PCR involved 60 Vbeta and 13 Jbeta primers. The data were produced by immunoSEQ multiplex PCR, yet TCRdb's version contains in-frame clones alone and is incomplete. The profile shows under 110,000 clones, 75% of them singletons. Sequencing was carried out using PBMCs. The receptor source for this set is a man in his forties in good health and CMV-seronegative.

Of note for this clone: One end of the junction varies from germline; a read error may be responsible. The chain is built from TRBV7-9 and TRBJ1-1; D ambiguous. Germline V gene data show CDR1 as SEHNR and CDR2 as FQNEAQ (reference sequence). The length of the CDR3 is 12 residues. The CDR3 nucleotides read TGTTCCAGCAAATACGGGAACACTGAAGCTTTCTTT. Amino acids: CSSKYGNTEAFF.

The V and J genes are TRBV11-2 and TRBJ2-5; 9 nucleotides agree with TRBD1. The CDR3 consists of 14 residues. The germline gives CDR1 SGHAT, CDR2 FQNNGV. Trimming took 4 bases from V and 5 from J; bases not matched to a gene: 5. CDR3 region: CASSWTGVGETQYF. The DNA of the CDR3 is TGTGCCAGCAGCTGGACAGGGGTGGGGGAGACCCAGTACTTC.

The J gene is TRBJ1-3, the V gene TRBV5-1, with a possible D match to TRBD1 (5 bases). V was cut by 0 bases and J by 4 bases, with 5 bases left in between. Germline V lookup: CDR1 SGHRS, CDR2 YFSETQ. The CDR3 is 13 amino acids. The CDR3 nucleotides are TGCGCCAGCAGCTTGGGACAGGGAAACACCATATATTTT. Its protein is CASSLGQGNTIYF.

The DNA of the CDR3 is TGTGCCAGCAGCGAAGCGACCGGGACAGGGGTATCACCCCTCCACTTT. Its translation is CASSEATGTGVSPLHF. The rearrangement uses TRBV5-6 and TRBJ1-6; 10 bases are shared with TRBD1. CDR3 size: 16 residues. Germline V gene sequence: CDR1 SGHDT, CDR2 YYEEEE. With V trimmed by 4 bases and J by 10 bases, 11 bases remained unmatched.

The CDR3 reads CASPSETQYF. CDR3 DNA sequence: TGCGCCAGTCCCTCGGAGACCCAGTACTTC. This chain links TRBV4-1 with TRBJ2-5; no firm D call. Looked up from germline, CDR1 is MGHRA and CDR2 is YSYEKL. Trimming left V 9 bases short and J 5 bases short, with 7 bases between. The CDR3 covers 10 residues.

The chain combines TRBV5-4 with TRBJ2-2; D perhaps matches TRBD2 (6 bases). Germline-derived CDR1 and CDR2 are SGHNT and YYREEE (reference sequence). V gave up 3 bases and J gave up 4 bases, with 22 bases separating them. The CDR3 runs 18 residues. The CDR3 bases are TGTGCCAGCAGCTCTGCTTCTATCGGGGGAGTTGGCACCGGGGAGCTGTTTTTT. The encoded protein is CASSSASIGGVGTGELFF. The complete variable domain, with remaining parts taken from reference TRBV5-4 and TRBJ2-2, reads ETGVTQSPTHLIKTRGQQVTLRCSSQSGHNTVSWYQQALGQGPQFIFQYYREEENGRGNFPPRFSGLQFPNYSSELNVNALELDDSALYLCASSSASIGGVGTGELFFGEGSRLTVL.

The rearrangement uses TRBV14 and TRBJ1-5; D is ambiguous. The CDR3 loop spans 15 amino acids. V dropped 2 bases and J dropped 10 bases, with 18 bases sitting between them. Per germline, CDR1 SGHDN and CDR2 FVKESK. Here the CDR3 reads CASSQNRALAGPQHF. Here the CDR3 DNA reads TGTGCCAGCAGCCAAAACCGGGCCCTAGCGGGTCCCCAGCATTTT.

This chain joins TRBV6-1 and TRBJ2-2, with TRBD2 identical over 9 bases. The germline gives CDR1 MNHNS, CDR2 SASEGT. CDR3 length: 14 amino acids. V shed 10 bases, J shed 3 bases, and the junction held 6 bases outside the gene matches. The CDR3 protein is CATLAGVDTGELFF. The CDR3, as DNA: TGTGCCACGTTAGCGGGGGTTGACACCGGGGAGCTGTTTTTT.

The gene calls are TRBV6-5 and TRBJ2-7, with D perhaps TRBD1 (6 bases). Trimming removed 0 bases from V and 2 bases from J, with 8 bases in between. Germline-derived CDR1 and CDR2 are MNHEY and SVGAGI. The CDR3 length is 14 residues. CDR3 residues: CASSYSQGPYEQYF. The CDR3 bases are TGTGCCAGCAGTTACTCGCAGGGGCCCTACGAGCAGTACTTC.

This clone was observed a handful of times. This chain joins TRBV9 and TRBJ2-5, with 8 bases lining up with TRBD2. The CDR3 is made up of 14 amino acids. V lost 4 bases and J lost 5; bases outside the gene matches: 7. Germline CDR1 SGDLS, CDR2 YYNGEE. CDR3 in amino acids: CASSPGGVDETQYF. CDR3 DNA: TGTGCCAGCAGCCCCGGGGGGGTCGACGAGACCCAGTACTTC.

This clone appeared once. The chain couples TRBV7-9 to TRBJ1-1, with D perhaps matching TRBD1 (5 bases). With 5 bases removed from V and 5 bases from J, the gap between germline ends came to 9 bases. Germline V gene data show CDR1 as SEHNR and CDR2 as FQNEAQ (reference sequence). The length of the CDR3 is 12 residues. The CDR3 DNA follows: TGTGCCAGCAGCCCACAGGAGACTGAAGCTTTCTTT. It is translated as CASSPQETEAFF.

The J gene is TRBJ2-7, the V gene TRBV15, with TRBD2 matching 11 bases. CDR1 and CDR2 from the germline V gene are LNHNV and YYDKDF (reference sequence). Unmatched junction bases numbered 3, after V lost 5 bases and J lost 6 bases. This CDR3 region has 13 residues. CDR3 coding DNA: TGTGCCACCAGCGTCGGGACTAGCGGCGAGCAGTACTTC. Residues: CATSVGTSGEQYF.

This clone was detected only a few times. This chain uses TRBV2 with TRBJ2-3; D uncertain. Per germline, CDR1 SNHLY and CDR2 FYNNEI. The V end was cut by 3 bases, the J end by 4 bases, with 2 bases between. The CDR3 extends over 11 amino acids. The CDR3 coding sequence is TGTGCCAGCAGTGACTCAGATACGCAGTATTTT. It codes for CASSDSDTQYF.

J is TRBJ1-3 and V is TRBV6-6, with unresolved D. The CDR3 has 14 residues. The germline V and J ends were trimmed by 7 bases and 1 base, with 11 bases remaining between them. Per germline, CDR1 MNHNY and CDR2 SVGAGI (reference sequence). CDR3 coding DNA: TGTGCCAGCACCCTTGCAGTGTCTGGAAACACCATATATTTT. Protein sequence: CASTLAVSGNTIYF.

The V and J genes are TRBV2 and TRBJ2-2, with D possibly being TRBD2 (7 bases). V lost 2 bases and J 7 bases, leaving 17 bases between the germline ends. The germline CDR1 and CDR2 sequences are SNHLY and FYNNEI. CDR3 length: 16 amino acids. This CDR3 is CASSEPQRGAGGELFF. The CDR3 coding sequence is TGTGCCAGCAGTGAACCCCAACGGGGGGCGGGCGGGGAGCTGTTTTTT.

J is TRBJ2-7 and V is TRBV10-3, with TRBD1 matching 9 bases. CDR1 and CDR2 from the germline V gene are ENHRY and SYGVKD. The J segment lost 0 bases and the V segment lost 4 bases, leaving 4 bases of the junction unmatched. The CDR3 is made up of 15 amino acids. CDR3 sequence: CAISAGTGSSYEQYF. CDR3 coding DNA: TGTGCCATCAGTGCCGGGACAGGGAGCTCCTACGAGCAGTACTTC.

The genes are TRBV29-1 and TRBJ1-1, with D possibly TRBD1 on 6 matching bases. This CDR3 comprises 11 residues. CDR1 is SQVTM and CDR2 is ANQGSEA in the germline V gene. V was pared by 8 bases and J by 6 bases, with 13 bases between. The chain's CDR3 is CSSWDTSEAFF. In DNA form, the CDR3 reads TGCAGCTCCTGGGACACCTCTGAAGCTTTCTTT.

V gene TRBV14 combines with J gene TRBJ2-7, with a tentative D call TRBD2 (6 bases). Germline CDR1 and CDR2: SGHDN and FVKESK. Trimming removed 6 bases at V and 4 bases at J, with 13 bases between. The CDR3 spans 13 residues. The CDR3 nucleotides read TGTGCCAGCAGTCCTGGAGGGGTATACGAGCAGTACTTC. Protein: CASSPGGVYEQYF. The full variable domain, in which reference TRBV14 and TRBJ2-7 provide the parts outside the CDR3, is EAGVTQFPSHSVIEKGQTVTLRCDPISGHDNLYWYRRVMGKEIKFLLHFVKESKQDESGMPNNRFLAERTGGTYSTLKVQPAELEDSGVYFCASSPGGVYEQYFGPGTRLTVT.

The V and J genes are TRBV6-1 and TRBJ2-4; possibly TRBD1 for D (6 bases). CDR1 is MNHNS and CDR2 is SASEGT in the germline V gene. Trimming removed 5 bases at V and 2 bases at J, with 13 bases between. The CDR3 covers 15 residues. Written as DNA, the CDR3 is TGTGCCAGCAGTTCAGGGGAGTCGACCAAAAACATTCAGTACTTC. It specifies CASSSGESTKNIQYF.

The rearrangement links TRBV6-9 to TRBJ2-1; TRBD1 aligns across 10 bases. This CDR3 is built from 18 residues. Trimming took 6 bases from V and 0 from J; bases not matched to a gene: 11. The germline V gene has CDR1 MNHGY and CDR2 SVAAGI. CDR3: CASRTDRGRMSSYNEQFF. The DNA for the CDR3 is TGTGCCAGCAGAACCGACAGGGGGCGAATGAGCTCCTACAATGAGCAGTTCTTC.

The chain is built from TRBV7-2 and TRBJ2-5; 10 nucleotides match TRBD2. Germline CDR1 and CDR2: SGHTA and FQGNSA. V shed 5 bases and J 5 bases; nucleotides not matched to a gene: 2. This CDR3 region has 13 residues. The CDR3 sequence: CASSLSGGETQYF. The CDR3 DNA is TGTGCCAGCAGCCTTAGCGGGGGGGAGACCCAGTACTTC.

Only one count was recorded for this clone. This chain links TRBV9 with TRBJ2-5; a weak D match, TRBD2 (6 bases). Trimming pared 1 base from V and 2 bases from J, leaving 15 bases between. The CDR3 length is 16 residues. Germline CDR1 is SGDLS and CDR2 is YYNGEE. CDR3 sequence: CASSVKGSGEQETQYF. The CDR3 DNA reads TGTGCCAGCAGCGTAAAGGGCTCGGGGGAGCAAGAGACCCAGTACTTC.

The V and J genes are TRBV10-3 and TRBJ1-1; no firm D call. Germline-derived CDR1 and CDR2 are ENHRY and SYGVKD. The CDR3 has 13 residues. Deletions cut 0 bases from V and 10 bases from J, with 12 bases between. The CDR3 DNA reads TGTGCCATCAGTGAGTCGGGAGGGAGAGGAGCTTTCTTT. Its translation: CAISESGGRGAFF.

The chain has TRBV2 and TRBJ2-1; TRBD1 agrees at 8 bases. Germline CDR1 SNHLY, CDR2 FYNNEI. This CDR3 is 15 amino acids long. Trimming at V came to 3 bases and at J to 4 bases, leaving 5 bases not matched to a gene. CDR3: CASSDQGAQYNEQFF. The CDR3 nucleotides read TGTGCCAGCAGTGATCAGGGGGCGCAGTACAATGAGCAGTTCTTC. Based on the CDR3 plus reference TRBV2 and TRBJ2-1, the full variable domain is EPEVTQTPSHQVTQMGQEVILRCVPISNHLYFYWYRQILGQKVEFLVSFYNNEISEKSEIFDDQFSVERPDGSNFTLKIRSTKLEDSAMYFCASSDQGAQYNEQFFGPGTRLTVL.

The V gene is TRBV19, the J gene TRBJ1-1; tentatively, D is TRBD1 (5 bases). CDR1 and CDR2 from the germline V gene are LNHDA and SQIVND (reference sequence). V was clipped by 0 bases and J by 5 bases, with 10 bases between them. There are 14 residues in the CDR3. Here the CDR3 reads CASSIDWGRTEAFF. The CDR3 DNA reads as TGTGCCAGTAGTATAGATTGGGGGAGGACTGAAGCTTTCTTT.

This sequence joins TRBV27 and TRBJ1-1; TRBD1 matches at 10 bases. Germline V gene data show CDR1 as MNHEY and CDR2 as SMNVEV (reference sequence). The CDR3 totals 18 residues. The V gene end was trimmed by 7 bases and the J gene end by 3 bases; junction bases not matched to a gene: 17. CDR3 protein: CASTVDLIETGGHTEAFF. The CDR3, as DNA: TGTGCCAGCACCGTGGACCTTATCGAGACAGGGGGCCACACTGAAGCTTTCTTT.